This is a list of T cell receptor beta chains from one sample in a study of T cell responses to AZD1222 COVID-19 vaccine. Generated by immunoSEQ multiplex PCR, the TCRdb table keeps only in-frame clones and is missing some. The repertoire holds approximately 89,000 clones, with about 89% as singletons. The sequences come from peripheral blood, collected on day 0 of MenACWY control vaccination. The receptors shown here come from an adult in good health. Both conserved end residues are part of each CDR3. The D gene is left open where the match is weak. Clone size, where shown, is once, few, many, or a class for clones that have expanded.

CDR3 length	V gene	J gene	clone size	D gene	CDR3 protein	CDR3 DNA
12	TRBV7-2	TRBJ2-3	-	-	CASSLSGDTQYF	TGTGCCAGCAGCTTAAGTGGGGATACGCAGTATTTT
15	TRBV29-1	TRBJ2-7	-	TRBD1	CSVATGQGPLYEQYF	TGCAGCGTTGCAACAGGACAGGGCCCTCTCTACGAGCAGTACTTC
14	TRBV19	TRBJ1-1	-	TRBD1	CASSIRGRNTEAFF	TGTGCCAGTAGTATCAGGGGGCGGAACACTGAAGCTTTCTTT
13	TRBV10-2	TRBJ1-5	-	-	CASSESINQPQHF	TGCGCCAGCAGTGAGTCGATTAACCAGCCCCAGCATTTT
12	TRBV12-3/TRBV12-4	TRBJ2-3	-	-	CASGLSTDTQYF	TGTGCCAGCGGACTGAGCACAGATACGCAGTATTTT
16	TRBV6-4	TRBJ1-2	once	-	CASSDSNRGGPYGYTF	TGTGCCAGCAGTGACTCGAATCGAGGGGGACCATATGGCTACACCTTC
14	TRBV28	TRBJ1-1	few	-	CASIFDGGTTEAFF	TGTGCCAGCATCTTCGACGGGGGTACCACTGAAGCTTTCTTT
14	TRBV7-8	TRBJ1-2	-	-	CASSLSPTPRSAAF	TGTGCCAGCAGCTTAAGCCCAACCCCTCGTTCGGCGGCCTTC
14	TRBV27	TRBJ2-2	-	-	CASSPLEKGGELFF	TGTGCCAGCAGTCCTCTGGAAAAGGGCGGGGAGCTGTTTTTT
15	TRBV6-2/TRBV6-3	TRBJ1-1	-	TRBD1	CASSYGGQMNTEAFF	TGTGCCAGCAGTTACGGGGGACAGATGAACACTGAAGCTTTCTTT
14	TRBV6-6	TRBJ1-5	-	-	CASSYGGEGQPQHF	TGTGCCAGCAGTTACGGCGGGGAGGGTCAGCCCCAGCATTTT
11	TRBV28	TRBJ1-2	-	-	CASIQAGEATF	TGTGCCAGCATCCAAGCAGGGGAGGCCACCTTC
15	TRBV7-2	TRBJ1-6	-	-	CASSLAAGLNSPLHF	TGTGCCAGCAGCTTAGCCGCAGGGCTTAATTCACCCCTCCACTTT
16	TRBV5-4	TRBJ2-7	-	TRBD1	CASSQQGGQGAREQYF	TGTGCCAGCAGCCAACAGGGGGGACAGGGGGCTAGAGAGCAGTACTTC
13	TRBV19	TRBJ2-1	-	-	CASSINVWDEQFF	TGTGCCAGTAGTATTAACGTATGGGATGAGCAGTTCTTC
15	TRBV5-1	TRBJ2-7	-	TRBD2	CASSAAGTSDGEQYF	TGCGCCAGCAGCGCAGCCGGGACTAGCGATGGCGAGCAGTACTTC
12	TRBV28	TRBJ2-7	-	-	CASSKTSPEQYF	TGTGCCAGCAGCAAGACTAGTCCCGAGCAGTACTTC
15	TRBV5-1	TRBJ2-3	-	TRBD2	CASSLFGRVEDTQYF	TGCGCCAGCAGCTTGTTTGGGAGGGTGGAAGATACGCAGTATTTT
14	TRBV6-5	TRBJ2-7	-	TRBD1	CASSSGTGSYEQYF	TGTGCCAGCAGTTCCGGGACAGGGTCCTACGAGCAGTACTTC
14	TRBV2	TRBJ1-3	-	-	CASSEQGSGNTIYF	TGTGCCAGCAGCGAGCAGGGCTCTGGAAACACCATATATTTT
16	TRBV27	TRBJ2-1	-	-	CASSAPGGLADNEQFF	TGTGCCAGCAGCGCCCCCGGTGGGTTAGCAGACAATGAGCAGTTCTTC
13	TRBV12-3/TRBV12-4	TRBJ1-2	-	-	CASSLGTQVGYTF	TGTGCCAGCAGTTTAGGTACTCAGGTTGGCTACACCTTC
13	TRBV7-8	TRBJ1-6	once	-	CASSLQEGSPLHF	TGTGCCAGCAGCTTGCAGGAAGGTTCACCCCTCCACTTT
13	TRBV18	TRBJ2-7	-	-	CASSPPSRDEQYF	TGTGCCAGCTCACCACCGAGCCGGGACGAGCAGTACTTC
11	TRBV28	TRBJ1-1	-	-	CASKGNTEAFF	TGTGCCAGCAAGGGGAACACTGAAGCTTTCTTT
16	TRBV11-2	TRBJ1-6	-	TRBD1	CASSTRTGDYNSPLHF	TGTGCCAGCAGCACCCGCACAGGGGACTATAATTCACCCCTCCACTTT
18	TRBV28	TRBJ2-1	-	-	CASRRRIQRLRSYNEQFF	TGTGCCAGCAGGCGTAGGATCCAGCGGTTACGCTCCTACAATGAGCAGTTCTTC
16	TRBV2	TRBJ1-2	-	-	CASSVNRAIGGFGYTF	TGTGCCAGCAGTGTGAACAGGGCCATCGGGGGCTTCGGCTACACCTTC